This TCR beta chain was identified in a study of OX40 agonist ivuxolimab in advanced cancers. About the research overall: Patients received ivuxolimab, an intravenous treatment, every 2 weeks at 0.01 to 10 mg/kg. Study-level points and caveats: Both CD4+ and CD8+ T cell populations in blood had undergone clonal expansion by week 6 at 0.1 to 3.0 mg/kg.

The V gene's germline CDR1 is SGHRS and CDR2 YFSETQ. Trimming removed 5 bases from V and 4 bases from J; junction bases left unmatched: 4. This CDR3 is built from 14 residues. The data were produced by immunoSEQ multiplex PCR, yet TCRdb's version contains in-frame clones alone and is incomplete. The table has around 69,000 clones, over 75% seen once. A note on this clone: What it binds is unknown.

The sequence was collected from an adult with an advanced solid tumor such as melanoma, head and neck, liver or kidney cancer. Specimen: CD4+ or CD8+ T cells sorted from blood, collected in a trial of the OX40 agonist ivuxolimab. J is TRBJ1-5 and V is TRBV5-1; 9 bases align to TRBD1. The CDR3 protein is CASRPDRGNQPQHF. The DNA for the CDR3 is TGCGCCAGCAGACCGGACAGGGGTAATCAGCCCCAGCATTTT.